Below are 18 T cell receptor beta chains sequenced from a single sample in a study of identical twins. In TCRdb, the 5' RACE reads were re-called with MiXCR into one record per CDR3 protein. This table holds 500,000 or so distinct CDR3 sequences, about 13% found once. The same data also went into a second study, on yellow fever vaccine responses in identical twins.

Material: CD4+ T cells sorted from blood. The receptor source for this set is a woman aged 18 to 35 in good health.

The gene calls are TRBV5-5 and TRBJ2-7; D remains unclear. The CDR3 is 11 amino acids. Trimming cost V 3 bases and J 4 bases, with 5 bases left between them. Germline V CDR1 and CDR2: SGHKS, YYEKEE (reference sequence). CDR3 coding DNA: TGTGCCAGCAGCTGGTCGTACGAGCAGTACTTC. Encoded protein: CASSWSYEQYF.

This clonotype was recorded at least ten times. The chain has TRBV20-1 and TRBJ2-7; no clear D gene. Germline CDR1 reads DFQATT; CDR2 reads SNEGSKA (reference sequence). Trimming took 0 bases from V and 3 from J, leaving 18 bases between them. The CDR3 runs to 16 residues. CDR3 sequence: CSARDRLRNRLYEQYF. In DNA form, the CDR3 reads TGCAGTGCTAGAGATAGATTAAGAAATCGGCTCTACGAGCAGTACTTC.

V gene TRBV2 combines with J gene TRBJ2-7, with D tentatively TRBD1 (6 bases). The germline V and J ends were trimmed by 5 bases and 7 bases, with 12 bases remaining between them. Germline assignment: CDR1 SNHLY and CDR2 FYNNEI. The CDR3 is 12 residues long. The CDR3 loop reads CASSTLRGEQYF. The CDR3 coding sequence is TGTGCCAGCAGTACCCTCAGGGGAGAGCAGTACTTC. The variable domain in full, completed from reference TRBV2 and TRBJ2-7, reads EPEVTQTPSHQVTQMGQEVILRCVPISNHLYFYWYRQILGQKVEFLVSFYNNEISEKSEIFDDQFSVERPDGSNFTLKIRSTKLEDSAMYFCASSTLRGEQYFGPGTRLTVT.

This clonotype was detected only a few times. The gene calls are TRBV12-3 or TRBV12-4 and TRBJ1-2, with TRBD1 matching 7 bases. This CDR3 has 16 amino acids. After removal of 1 base from V and 5 bases from J, the junction contained 10 bases not matched to a gene. This CDR3 is CASSLEGRQGGYGYTF. The CDR3 region has the DNA TGTGCCAGCAGTTTAGAAGGGCGACAGGGAGGTTATGGCTACACCTTC.

The chain carries TRBV28 and TRBJ2-1, with 11 bases aligning to TRBD2. The CDR3 is made up of 15 amino acids. Trimming took 6 bases from V and 7 from J; bases not matched to a gene: 8. CDR1 MDHEN and CDR2 SYDVKM come from the germline V gene. CDR3 residues: CASSLTSGVFNEQFF. CDR3 coding DNA: TGTGCCAGCAGCCTGACTAGCGGGGTATTTAATGAGCAGTTCTTC.

The rearrangement joins TRBV6-5 to TRBJ2-1; D is perhaps TRBD2 (6 bases). The CDR3 totals 15 residues. Germline assignment: CDR1 MNHEY and CDR2 SVGAGI. V was pared by 3 bases and J by 7 bases, with 16 bases between. CDR3 amino acids: CASSYVGNGGNEQFF. The CDR3 nucleotides are TGTGCCAGCAGTTATGTAGGTAACGGAGGGAATGAGCAGTTCTTC.

This clonotype occurred a few times. The chain has TRBV5-1 and TRBJ2-3; D gene ambiguous. CDR3 length equals 17 residues. Trimming shortened V by 2 bases and J by 0 bases, and 16 bases separated the two germline ends. Germline V gene lookup returns CDR1 SGHRS and CDR2 YFSETQ. The CDR3 DNA sequence: TGCGCCAGCAGCTTCCCTCCGGGTGGTCCTAGCACAGATACGCAGTATTTT. This sequence encodes CASSFPPGGPSTDTQYF. Drawing the rest from reference TRBV5-1 and TRBJ2-3, the complete variable domain is KAGVTQTPRYLIKTRGQQVTLSCSPISGHRSVSWYQQTPGQGLQFLFEYFSETQRNKGNFPGRFSGRQFSNSRSEMNVSTLELGDSALYLCASSFPPGGPSTDTQYFGPGTRLTVL.

This clonotype was counted at least ten times. CDR3 loop: CASSLGTRGAGSNTGELFF. The CDR3 nucleotides are TGCGCCAGCAGCCTCGGGACAAGGGGGGCCGGATCGAACACCGGGGAGCTGTTTTTT. The chain links TRBV5-1 to TRBJ2-2; D assignment may be TRBD1 or TRBD2 (6 bases each). Per germline, CDR1 SGHRS and CDR2 YFSETQ. The CDR3 consists of 19 residues. V lost 4 bases, J lost 0 bases, and 22 bases lay in between.

The CDR3 loop reads CAISESDRPYEQYF. The CDR3 DNA reads TGTGCCATCAGTGAGTCGGACCGCCCCTACGAGCAGTACTTC. The rearrangement joins TRBV10-3 to TRBJ2-7; D not resolved. Trimming removed 0 bases at V and 2 bases at J, with 8 bases between. The CDR3 contains 14 residues. The V gene's germline CDR1 is ENHRY and CDR2 SYGVKD.

This clonotype was seen more than once but under ten times. The chain couples TRBV4-2 to TRBJ2-3; 10 bases align to TRBD2. Looked up from germline, CDR1 is LGHNA and CDR2 is YNFKEQ. With V trimmed by 1 base and J by 3 bases, 7 bases remained unmatched. The CDR3 is 17 amino acids. The DNA of the CDR3 is TGTGCCAGCAGCCAAGGGAGTCTAGCGGGAGCTACAGATACGCAGTATTTT. Translated: CASSQGSLAGATDTQYF.

This clonotype has a handful of counts. The chain links TRBV27 to TRBJ2-1; 13 nucleotides match TRBD2. The CDR3 is 15 residues long. V shed 4 bases and J 9 bases; nucleotides not matched to a gene: 6. Germline loops: CDR1 MNHEY, CDR2 SMNVEV (reference sequence). For the CDR3, the DNA is TGTGCCAGCAGTTCCTATACTAGCGGGAGGGGTGAGCAGTTCTTC. Translation: CASSSYTSGRGEQFF.

The rearrangement links TRBV20-1 to TRBJ2-5; TRBD1 might be the D (6 bases). The germline V gene encodes CDR1 DFQATT and CDR2 SNEGSKA (reference sequence). The CDR3 covers 13 residues. The ends were cut back, 6 bases at V and 5 bases at J, with 16 bases in the middle. This CDR3 is CSALQGLGETQYF. The CDR3 region has the DNA TGCAGTGCCCTACAGGGATTGGGGGAGACCCAGTACTTC.

The chain couples TRBV5-1 to TRBJ2-2; 9 bases match TRBD1. The CDR3 extends over 16 amino acids. CDR1 SGHRS and CDR2 YFSETQ come from the germline V gene. With V trimmed by 2 bases and J by 5 bases, 7 bases remained unmatched. This CDR3 reads CASSFNGQGITGELFF. The CDR3 region has the DNA TGCGCCAGCAGCTTTAACGGACAGGGGATAACCGGGGAGCTGTTTTTT.

This chain uses TRBV6-2 or TRBV6-3 with TRBJ2-1; TRBD1 agrees at 8 bases. Per germline, CDR1 MNHEY and CDR2 SVGEGT. The CDR3 sequence is 14 residues long. The ends lost 2 bases at V and 4 bases at J; junction bases unmatched: 1. As DNA, the CDR3 is TGTGCCAGCAGTTACGGGGACAGGTACAATGAGCAGTTCTTC. Its protein is CASSYGDRYNEQFF.

V gene TRBV20-1 combines with J gene TRBJ2-1; TRBD2 agrees at 9 bases. From germline, CDR1 is DFQATT and CDR2 SNEGSKA (reference sequence). There are 15 residues in the CDR3. V shed 5 bases, J shed 7 bases, and the junction held 12 bases outside the gene matches. DNA of the CDR3: TGCAGTGCTTCAGAGCTAGCGGGATTACGGAATGAGCAGTTCTTC. It yields the protein CSASELAGLRNEQFF.

This clonotype was counted many times. The CDR3 nucleotides are TGCAGTGCTATGAGGGATCCTCGCACAGATACGCAGTATTTT. Residues: CSAMRDPRTDTQYF. The chain couples TRBV20-1 to TRBJ2-3; D might be TRBD2 (5 bases). The ends were cut back, 4 bases at V and 1 base at J, with 12 bases in the middle. CDR3 size: 14 residues. Germline V gives CDR1 DFQATT, CDR2 SNEGSKA (reference sequence).

This clonotype was counted ten times or more. The gene calls are TRBV5-1 and TRBJ2-7; 8 bases match TRBD1. V lost 4 bases to trimming and J lost 3 bases; unmatched junction nucleotides: 3. Germline V CDR1 and CDR2: SGHRS, YFSETQ. The CDR3 is 13 amino acids. CDR3 region: CASSDRGFYEQYF. The CDR3 DNA sequence: TGCGCCAGCAGCGACAGGGGATTCTACGAGCAGTACTTC.

This clonotype has a handful of counts. The rearrangement uses TRBV6-2 or TRBV6-3 and TRBJ2-7; D may be TRBD1 or TRBD2 (5 bases each). Per germline, CDR1 MNHEY and CDR2 SVGEGT. V dropped 6 bases and J dropped 9 bases, with 12 bases sitting between them. The CDR3 extends over 11 amino acids. The CDR3 DNA sequence: TGTGCCAGCAGCGAACGGGACGGGCAGTACTTC. This encodes CASSERDGQYF.